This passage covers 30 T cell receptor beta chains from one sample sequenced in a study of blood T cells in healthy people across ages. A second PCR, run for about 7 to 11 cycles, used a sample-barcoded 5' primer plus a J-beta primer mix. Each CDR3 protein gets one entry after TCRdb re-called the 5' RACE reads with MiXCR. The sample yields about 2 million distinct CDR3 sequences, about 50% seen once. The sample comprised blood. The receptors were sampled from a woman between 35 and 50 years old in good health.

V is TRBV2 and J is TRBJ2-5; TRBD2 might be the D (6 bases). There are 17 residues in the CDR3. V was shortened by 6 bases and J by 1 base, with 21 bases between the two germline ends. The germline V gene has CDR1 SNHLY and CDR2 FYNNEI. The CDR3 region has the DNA TGTGCCAGCAGAGGTTCCGGGATTACGACTAGCCAAGAGACCCAGTACTTC. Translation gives CASRGSGITTSQETQYF.

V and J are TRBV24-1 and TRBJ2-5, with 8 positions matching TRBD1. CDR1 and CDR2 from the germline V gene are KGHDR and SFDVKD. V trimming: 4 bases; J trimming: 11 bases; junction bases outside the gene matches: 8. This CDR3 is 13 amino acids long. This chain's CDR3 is CATSDLDRVVQYF. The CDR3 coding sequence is TGTGCCACCAGTGACTTGGACAGGGTTGTGCAGTACTTC.

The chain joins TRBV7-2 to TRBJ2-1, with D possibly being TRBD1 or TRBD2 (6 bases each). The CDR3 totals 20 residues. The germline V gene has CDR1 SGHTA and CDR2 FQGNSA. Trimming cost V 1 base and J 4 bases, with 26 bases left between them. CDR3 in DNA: TGTGCCAGCAGCTTAGTAGGTCCGAGTGCGGGACAAGCCAAATACAATGAGCAGTTCTTC. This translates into CASSLVGPSAGQAKYNEQFF.

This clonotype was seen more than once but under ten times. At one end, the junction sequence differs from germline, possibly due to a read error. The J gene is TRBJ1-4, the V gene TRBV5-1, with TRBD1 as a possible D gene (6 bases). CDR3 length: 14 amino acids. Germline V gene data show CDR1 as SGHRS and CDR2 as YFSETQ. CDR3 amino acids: CASSLRDTNEKLFF. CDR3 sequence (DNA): TGTGCCAGCAGTTTACGGGACACCAATGAAAAACTGTTTTTT.

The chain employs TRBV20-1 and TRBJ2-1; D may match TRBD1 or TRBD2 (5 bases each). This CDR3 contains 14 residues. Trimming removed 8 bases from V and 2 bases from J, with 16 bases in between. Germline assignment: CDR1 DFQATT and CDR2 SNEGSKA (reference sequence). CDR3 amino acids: CSTPRGNPYNEQFF. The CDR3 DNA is TGCAGTACTCCCCGGGGCAACCCCTACAATGAGCAGTTCTTC.

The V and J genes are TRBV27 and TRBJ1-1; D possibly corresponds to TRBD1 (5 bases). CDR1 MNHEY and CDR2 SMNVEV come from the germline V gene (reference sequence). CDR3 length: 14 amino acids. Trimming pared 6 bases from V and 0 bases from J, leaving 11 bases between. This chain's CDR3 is CASRDGGVNTEAFF. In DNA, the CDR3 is TGTGCCAGCAGGGACGGGGGGGTGAACACTGAAGCTTTCTTT.

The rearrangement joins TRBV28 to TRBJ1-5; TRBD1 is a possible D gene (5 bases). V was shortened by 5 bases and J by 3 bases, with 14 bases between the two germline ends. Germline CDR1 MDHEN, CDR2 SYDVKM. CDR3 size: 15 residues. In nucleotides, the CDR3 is TGTGCCAGCAGTGTCGGGGACGGGGCCAATCAGCCCCAGCATTTT. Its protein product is CASSVGDGANQPQHF. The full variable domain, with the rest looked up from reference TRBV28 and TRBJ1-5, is DVKVTQSSRYLVKRTGEKVFLECVQDMDHENMFWYRQDPGLGLRLIYFSYDVKMKEKGDIPEGYSVSREKKERFSLILESASTNQTSMYLCASSVGDGANQPQHFGDGTRLSIL.

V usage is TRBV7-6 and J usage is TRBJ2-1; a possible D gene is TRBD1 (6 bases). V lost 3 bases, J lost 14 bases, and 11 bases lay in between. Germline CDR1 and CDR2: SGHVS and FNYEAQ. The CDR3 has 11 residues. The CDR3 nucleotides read TGTGCCAGCAGCTTTATACAGGGAGAGTTCTTC. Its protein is CASSFIQGEFF.

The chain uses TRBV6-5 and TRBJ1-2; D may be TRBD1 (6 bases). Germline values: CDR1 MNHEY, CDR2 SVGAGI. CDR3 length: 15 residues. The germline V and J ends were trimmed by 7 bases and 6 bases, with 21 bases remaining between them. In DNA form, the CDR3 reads TGTGCCAGCACTTTAGAGCGCGGTGGGGGCCATGGCTACACCTTC. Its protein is CASTLERGGGHGYTF.

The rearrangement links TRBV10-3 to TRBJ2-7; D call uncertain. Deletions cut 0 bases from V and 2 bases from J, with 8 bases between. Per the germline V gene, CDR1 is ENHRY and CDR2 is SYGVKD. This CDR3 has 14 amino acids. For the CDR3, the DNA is TGTGCCATCAGTGAGTCGACTCTTCCCTACGAGCAGTACTTC. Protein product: CAISESTLPYEQYF.

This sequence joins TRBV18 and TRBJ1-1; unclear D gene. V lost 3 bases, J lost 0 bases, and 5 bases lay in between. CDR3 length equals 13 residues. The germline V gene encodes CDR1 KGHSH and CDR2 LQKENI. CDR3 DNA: TGTGCCAGCTCACCGGCCATGAACACTGAAGCTTTCTTT. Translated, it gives CASSPAMNTEAFF.

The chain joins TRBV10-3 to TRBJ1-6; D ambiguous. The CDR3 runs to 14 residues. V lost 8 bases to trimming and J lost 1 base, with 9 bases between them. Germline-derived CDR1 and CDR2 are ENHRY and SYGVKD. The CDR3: CAISGSSYNSPLHF. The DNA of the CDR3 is TGTGCCATCTCTGGGTCTTCCTATAATTCACCCCTCCACTTT.

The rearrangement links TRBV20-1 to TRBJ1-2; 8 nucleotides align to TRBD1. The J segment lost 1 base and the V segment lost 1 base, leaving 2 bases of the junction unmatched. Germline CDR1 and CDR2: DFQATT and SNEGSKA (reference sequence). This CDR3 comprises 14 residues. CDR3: CSARVGQGNYGYTF. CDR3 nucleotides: TGCAGTGCTAGAGTAGGACAGGGTAACTATGGCTACACCTTC.

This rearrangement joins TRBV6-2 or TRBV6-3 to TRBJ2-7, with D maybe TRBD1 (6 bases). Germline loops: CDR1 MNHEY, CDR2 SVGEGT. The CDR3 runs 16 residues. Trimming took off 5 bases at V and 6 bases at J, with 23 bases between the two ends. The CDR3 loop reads CASSRTFRGEFSEQYF. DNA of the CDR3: TGTGCCAGCAGTCGAACCTTCAGGGGAGAGTTCAGCGAGCAGTACTTC.

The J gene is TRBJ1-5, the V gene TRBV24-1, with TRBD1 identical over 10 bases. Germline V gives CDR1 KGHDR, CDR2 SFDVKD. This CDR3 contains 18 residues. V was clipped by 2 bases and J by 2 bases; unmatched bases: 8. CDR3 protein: CATSDSRDRGRGNQPQHF. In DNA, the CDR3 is TGTGCCACCAGTGATTCCCGGGACAGGGGACGGGGCAATCAGCCCCAGCATTTT.

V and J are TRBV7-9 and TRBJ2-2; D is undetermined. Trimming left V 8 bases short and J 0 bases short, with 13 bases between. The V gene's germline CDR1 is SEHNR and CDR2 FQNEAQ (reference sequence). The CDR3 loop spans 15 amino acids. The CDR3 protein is CASLRPQPNTGELFF. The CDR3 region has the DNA TGTGCCAGCCTCCGACCTCAACCGAACACCGGGGAGCTGTTTTTT.

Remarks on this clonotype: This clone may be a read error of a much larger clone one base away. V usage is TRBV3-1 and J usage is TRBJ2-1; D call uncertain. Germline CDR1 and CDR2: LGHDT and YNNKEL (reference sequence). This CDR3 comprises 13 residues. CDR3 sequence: CASRQGLYNEQFF. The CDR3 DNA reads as TGTGCCAGCAGACAAGGGCTATACAATGAGCAGTTCTTC.

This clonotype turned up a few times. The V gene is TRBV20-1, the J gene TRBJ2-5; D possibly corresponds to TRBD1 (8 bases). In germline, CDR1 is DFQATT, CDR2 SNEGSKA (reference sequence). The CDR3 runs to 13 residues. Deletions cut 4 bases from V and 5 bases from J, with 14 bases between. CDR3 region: CSATTGEGETQYF. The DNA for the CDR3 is TGCAGTGCTACGACAGGGGAGGGGGAGACCCAGTACTTC.

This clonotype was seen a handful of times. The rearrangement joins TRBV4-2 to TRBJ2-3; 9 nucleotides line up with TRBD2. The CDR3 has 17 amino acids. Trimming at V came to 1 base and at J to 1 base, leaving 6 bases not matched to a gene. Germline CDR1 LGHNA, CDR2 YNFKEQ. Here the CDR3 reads CASSQVIAGAGTDTQYF. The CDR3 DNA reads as TGTGCCAGCAGCCAAGTAATAGCGGGAGCAGGCACAGATACGCAGTATTTT.

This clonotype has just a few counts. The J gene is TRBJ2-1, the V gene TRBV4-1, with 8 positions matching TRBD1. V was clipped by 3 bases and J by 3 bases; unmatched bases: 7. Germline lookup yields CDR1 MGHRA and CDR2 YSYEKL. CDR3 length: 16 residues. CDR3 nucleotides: TGCGCCAGCAGCCACCCGACAGGGGCGGTCTACAATGAGCAGTTCTTC. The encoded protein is CASSHPTGAVYNEQFF.

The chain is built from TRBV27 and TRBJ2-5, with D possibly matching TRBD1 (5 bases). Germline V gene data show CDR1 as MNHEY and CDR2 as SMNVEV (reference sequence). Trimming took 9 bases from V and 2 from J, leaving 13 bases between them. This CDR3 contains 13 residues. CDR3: CASNSGNQETQYF. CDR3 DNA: TGTGCCAGTAACTCAGGGAATCAAGAGACCCAGTACTTC.

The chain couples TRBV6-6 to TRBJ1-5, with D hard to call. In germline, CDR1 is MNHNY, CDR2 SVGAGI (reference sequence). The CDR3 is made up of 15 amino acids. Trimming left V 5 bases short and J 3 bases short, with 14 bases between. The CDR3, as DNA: TGTGCCAGCAGTCGCGACGGGAGGGTCAATCAGCCCCAGCATTTT. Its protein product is CASSRDGRVNQPQHF.

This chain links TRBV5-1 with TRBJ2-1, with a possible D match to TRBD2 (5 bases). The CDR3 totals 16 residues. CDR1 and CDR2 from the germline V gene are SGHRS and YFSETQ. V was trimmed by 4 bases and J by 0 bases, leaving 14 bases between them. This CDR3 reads CASSVRLGSSYNEQFF. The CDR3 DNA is TGCGCCAGCAGCGTGAGATTGGGGAGCTCCTACAATGAGCAGTTCTTC.

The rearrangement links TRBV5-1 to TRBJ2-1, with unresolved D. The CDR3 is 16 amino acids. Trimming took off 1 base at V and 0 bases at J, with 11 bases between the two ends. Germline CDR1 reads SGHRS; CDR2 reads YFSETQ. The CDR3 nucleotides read TGCGCCAGCAGCTTGTTTATTGGGGTCTCCTACAATGAGCAGTTCTTC. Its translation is CASSLFIGVSYNEQFF.

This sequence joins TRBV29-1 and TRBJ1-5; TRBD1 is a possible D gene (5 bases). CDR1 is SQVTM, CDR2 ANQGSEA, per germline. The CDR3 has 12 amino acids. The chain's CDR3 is CSTGGLNQPQHF. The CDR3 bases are TGCAGTACCGGGGGATTAAATCAGCCCCAGCATTTT.

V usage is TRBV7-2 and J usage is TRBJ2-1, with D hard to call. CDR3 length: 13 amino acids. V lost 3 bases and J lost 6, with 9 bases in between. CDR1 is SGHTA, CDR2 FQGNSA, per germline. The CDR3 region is CASSFGVFNEQFF. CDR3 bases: TGTGCCAGCAGCTTTGGGGTCTTCAATGAGCAGTTCTTC. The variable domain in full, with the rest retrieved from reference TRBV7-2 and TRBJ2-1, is GAGVSQSPSNKVTEKGKDVELRCDPISGHTALYWYRQSLGQGLEFLIYFQGNSAPDKSGLPSDRFSAERTGGSVSTLTIQRTQQEDSAVYLCASSFGVFNEQFFGPGTRLTVL.

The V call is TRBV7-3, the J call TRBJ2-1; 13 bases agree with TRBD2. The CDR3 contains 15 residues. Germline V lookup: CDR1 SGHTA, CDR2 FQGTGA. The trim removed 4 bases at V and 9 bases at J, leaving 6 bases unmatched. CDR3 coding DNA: TGTGCCAGCAGCTCAGGACTAGCGGGGGTAGCTGAGCAGTTCTTC. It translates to CASSSGLAGVAEQFF.

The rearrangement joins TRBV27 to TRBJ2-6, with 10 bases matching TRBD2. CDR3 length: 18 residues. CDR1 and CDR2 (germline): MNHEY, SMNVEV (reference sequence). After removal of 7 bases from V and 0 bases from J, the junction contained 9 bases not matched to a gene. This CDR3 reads CASKSISGGSSGANVLTF. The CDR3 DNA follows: TGTGCCAGCAAGAGTATTAGCGGGGGGTCCTCTGGGGCCAACGTCCTGACTTTC.

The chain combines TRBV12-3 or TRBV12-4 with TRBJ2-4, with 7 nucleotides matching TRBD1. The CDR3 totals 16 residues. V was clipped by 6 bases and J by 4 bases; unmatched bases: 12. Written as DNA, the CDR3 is TGTGCCAGCAGACCAAATTCCGGGACAGCAAAAAACATTCAGTACTTC. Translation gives CASRPNSGTAKNIQYF.

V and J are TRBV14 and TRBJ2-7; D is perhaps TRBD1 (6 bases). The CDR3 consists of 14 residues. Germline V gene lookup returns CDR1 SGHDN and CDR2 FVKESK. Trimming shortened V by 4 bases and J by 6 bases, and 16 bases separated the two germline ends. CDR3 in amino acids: CASSRDRINSEQYF. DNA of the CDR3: TGTGCCAGCAGCCGAGACAGGATTAACAGCGAGCAGTACTTC.